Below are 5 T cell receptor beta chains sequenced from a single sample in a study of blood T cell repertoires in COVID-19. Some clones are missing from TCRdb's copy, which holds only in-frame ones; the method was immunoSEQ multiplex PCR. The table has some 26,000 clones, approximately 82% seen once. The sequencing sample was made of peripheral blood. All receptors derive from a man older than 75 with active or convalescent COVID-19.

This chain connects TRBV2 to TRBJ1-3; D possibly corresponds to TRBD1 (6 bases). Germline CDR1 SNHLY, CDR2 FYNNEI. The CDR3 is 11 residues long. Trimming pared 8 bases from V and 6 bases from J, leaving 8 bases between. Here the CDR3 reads CASEGENTIYF. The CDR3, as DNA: TGTGCCAGCGAGGGGGAAAACACCATATATTTT. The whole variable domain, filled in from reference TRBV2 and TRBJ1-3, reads EPEVTQTPSHQVTQMGQEVILRCVPISNHLYFYWYRQILGQKVEFLVSFYNNEISEKSEIFDDQFSVERPDGSNFTLKIRSTKLEDSAMYFCASEGENTIYFGEGSWLTVV.

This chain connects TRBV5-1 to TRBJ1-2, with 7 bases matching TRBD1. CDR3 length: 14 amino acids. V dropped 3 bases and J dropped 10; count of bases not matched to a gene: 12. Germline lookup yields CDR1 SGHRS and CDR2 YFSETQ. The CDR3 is CASSSRGRAPNYTF. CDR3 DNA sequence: TGCGCCAGCAGCTCGAGGGGGCGCGCCCCCAACTACACCTTC.

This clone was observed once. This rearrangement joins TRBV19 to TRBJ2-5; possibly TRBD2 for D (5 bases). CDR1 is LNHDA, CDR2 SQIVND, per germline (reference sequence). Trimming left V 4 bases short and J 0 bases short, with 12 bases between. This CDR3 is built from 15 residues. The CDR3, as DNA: TGTGCCAGTAGTACCGTAGGGAGCAACCAAGAGACCCAGTACTTC. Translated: CASSTVGSNQETQYF.

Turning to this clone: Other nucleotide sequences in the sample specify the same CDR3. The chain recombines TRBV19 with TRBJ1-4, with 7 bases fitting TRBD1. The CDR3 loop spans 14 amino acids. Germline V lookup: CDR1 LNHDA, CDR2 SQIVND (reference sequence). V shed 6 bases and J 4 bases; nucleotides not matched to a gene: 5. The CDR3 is CASRPGQNNEKLFF. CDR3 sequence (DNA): TGTGCCAGTAGACCGGGACAGAATAATGAAAAACTGTTTTTT.

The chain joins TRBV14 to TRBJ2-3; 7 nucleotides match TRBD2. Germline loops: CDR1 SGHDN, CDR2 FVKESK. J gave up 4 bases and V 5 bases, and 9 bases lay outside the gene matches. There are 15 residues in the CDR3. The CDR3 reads CASSRIGLEADTQYF. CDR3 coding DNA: TGTGCCAGCAGCAGGATCGGACTAGAGGCAGATACGCAGTATTTT.